Below, 18 T cell receptor beta chains from the same sample are listed, as sequenced in a study of OX40 agonist ivuxolimab in advanced cancers. The method was immunoSEQ multiplex PCR; TCRdb's version includes in-frame clones alone and lacks a portion of them. The table has approximately 160,000 clones, approximately 94% seen once. Sequenced material: CD4+ or CD8+ T cells sorted from blood, taken in a trial of the OX40 agonist ivuxolimab. The receptors here all came from an adult with an advanced solid tumor such as melanoma, head and neck, liver or kidney cancer.

The chain couples TRBV9 to TRBJ1-1; 7 nucleotides line up with TRBD1. Germline V CDR1 and CDR2: SGDLS, YYNGEE. J gave up 1 base and V 6 bases, and 9 bases lay outside the gene matches. This CDR3 is built from 15 residues. The DNA of the CDR3 is TGTGCCAGCAACCAGGGGGGAGAGTGGAACACTGAAGCTTTCTTT. This sequence encodes CASNQGGEWNTEAFF.

The rearrangement joins TRBV6-5 to TRBJ2-5; D gene unclear. Trimming shortened V by 0 bases and J by 1 base, and 9 bases separated the two germline ends. CDR1 is MNHEY and CDR2 is SVGAGI in the germline V gene. This CDR3 is 15 amino acids long. The chain's CDR3 is CASSYSWVGQETQYF. The CDR3 DNA reads TGTGCCAGCAGTTACTCGTGGGTAGGCCAAGAGACCCAGTACTTC.

This clone was counted between two and nine times. The chain has TRBV7-3 and TRBJ2-3; D is possibly TRBD2 (6 bases). Trimming shortened V by 3 bases and J by 1 base, and 11 bases separated the two germline ends. The CDR3 totals 15 residues. CDR1 is SGHTA and CDR2 is FQGTGA in the germline V gene. CDR3 coding DNA: TGTGCCAGCAGCTTGGGGGGAGTGGGCACAGATACGCAGTATTTT. Residues: CASSLGGVGTDTQYF.

The chain joins TRBV7-3 to TRBJ2-1; 11 bases match TRBD2. The V gene end was trimmed by 5 bases and the J gene end by 7 bases; junction bases not matched to a gene: 4. CDR1 and CDR2 (germline): SGHTA, FQGTGA. The CDR3 contains 14 residues. The CDR3 DNA is TGTGCCAGCAGCCCAGGGACTAGCGGAAATGAGCAGTTCTTC. Encoded protein: CASSPGTSGNEQFF. The whole variable domain, remainder taken from reference TRBV7-3 and TRBJ2-1, is GAGVSQTPSNKVTEKGKYVELRCDPISGHTALYWYRQSLGQGPEFLIYFQGTGAADDSGLPNDRFFAVRPEGSVSTLKIQRTERGDSAVYLCASSPGTSGNEQFFGPGTRLTVL.

This chain uses TRBV11-2 with TRBJ2-7; 9 bases are a match to TRBD1. Looked up from germline, CDR1 is SGHAT and CDR2 is FQNNGV. V lost 6 bases, J lost 4 bases, and 7 bases stayed unmatched. The CDR3 spans 14 residues. CDR3 protein: CASRAGTGIYEQYF. CDR3 bases: TGTGCCAGCAGGGCCGGGACAGGGATTTACGAGCAGTACTTC. Full variable domain (outside the CDR3, taken from reference TRBV11-2 and TRBJ2-7): EAGVAQSPRYKIIEKRQSVAFWCNPISGHATLYWYQQILGQGPKLLIQFQNNGVVDDSQLPKDRFSAERLKGVDSTLKIQPAKLEDSAVYLCASRAGTGIYEQYFGPGTRLTVT.

The CDR3 DNA reads TGCGCCAGCAGCGGTCCAGGGGGCGGCACTGAAGCTTTCTTT. Its translation is CASSGPGGGTEAFF. The chain combines TRBV5-1 with TRBJ1-1; TRBD1 matches at 8 bases. CDR1 is SGHRS, CDR2 YFSETQ, per germline. The CDR3 sequence is 14 residues long. V dropped 4 bases and J dropped 4; count of bases not matched to a gene: 6.

The chain uses TRBV18 and TRBJ1-2, with D possibly matching TRBD1 (5 bases). CDR3 length: 14 residues. Germline-derived CDR1 and CDR2 are KGHSH and LQKENI. Between the trimmed V and J ends, which lost 3 bases and 8 bases, there was a span of 16 bases. DNA of the CDR3: TGTGCCAGCTCACCGCCGGGGCGGGCGCGGGGCTACACCTTC. It yields the protein CASSPPGRARGYTF.

This clone has only one observation. V gene TRBV5-1 combines with J gene TRBJ2-7, with 10 bases lining up with TRBD1. J was trimmed by 8 bases and V by 4 bases; bases with no gene match: 12. Germline V lookup: CDR1 SGHRS, CDR2 YFSETQ. The CDR3 runs 15 residues. The CDR3 protein is CASSNRQGAFTQQYF. DNA of the CDR3: TGCGCCAGCAGCAACCGACAGGGGGCGTTCACACAGCAGTACTTC.

This clone was detected only once. This chain links TRBV6-5 with TRBJ1-3; D unclear. Trimming left V 5 bases short and J 4 bases short, with 9 bases between. The CDR3 length is 13 residues. CDR1 is MNHEY and CDR2 is SVGAGI in the germline V gene. CDR3 region: CASSTVRGNTIYF. Written as DNA, the CDR3 is TGTGCCAGCAGTACCGTAAGGGGAAACACCATATATTTT.

This clone was detected only a few times. The chain couples TRBV5-1 to TRBJ2-7; weak D call: TRBD2 (5 bases). The ends were cut back, 0 bases at V and 6 bases at J, with 7 bases in the middle. Germline values: CDR1 SGHRS, CDR2 YFSETQ. The CDR3 loop spans 12 amino acids. CDR3 sequence (DNA): TGCGCCAGCAGCTTGGGCGGGCCCGAGCAGTACTTC. Its translation is CASSLGGPEQYF.

J is TRBJ1-2 and V is TRBV18; possibly TRBD1 for D (6 bases). V was pared by 3 bases and J by 4 bases, with 12 bases between. Germline CDR1 KGHSH, CDR2 LQKENI. CDR3 size: 14 residues. Here the CDR3 reads CASSPGGQSYGYTF. The CDR3 region has the DNA TGTGCCAGCTCACCGGGGGGACAATCCTATGGCTACACCTTC.

The chain uses TRBV18 and TRBJ1-3; 11 nucleotides align to TRBD1. With 5 bases clipped from V and 0 bases from J, the junction kept 6 bases outside the gene matches. The CDR3 contains 17 residues. Looked up from germline, CDR1 is KGHSH and CDR2 is LQKENI. As DNA, the CDR3 is TGTGCCAGCTCAAGAACCGGGACAGGGGGCTCTGGAAACACCATATATTTT. It yields the protein CASSRTGTGGSGNTIYF. The whole variable domain, remainder taken from reference TRBV18 and TRBJ1-3, is NAGVMQNPRHLVRRRGQEARLRCSPMKGHSHVYWYRQLPEEGLKFMVYLQKENIIDESGMPKERFSAEFPKEGPSILRIQQVVRGDSAAYFCASSRTGTGGSGNTIYFGEGSWLTVV.

This clone came up once. V is TRBV28 and J is TRBJ2-7, with D possibly matching TRBD1 (6 bases). CDR1 is MDHEN and CDR2 is SYDVKM in the germline V gene. V lost 2 bases and J 3 bases, leaving 14 bases between the germline ends. This CDR3 contains 15 residues. CDR3 DNA: TGTGCCAGCAGTTTACTTGACAGGCACCGCTACGAGCAGTACTTC. Translation gives CASSLLDRHRYEQYF.

The chain combines TRBV14 with TRBJ2-2; possibly TRBD2 for D (7 bases). CDR3 size: 17 residues. V lost 1 base, J lost 0 bases, and 12 bases lay in between. Looked up from germline, CDR1 is SGHDN and CDR2 is FVKESK. The chain's CDR3 is CASSQVGGTPNTGELFF. The CDR3, as DNA: TGTGCCAGCAGCCAAGTGGGGGGGACACCGAACACCGGGGAGCTGTTTTTT.

The chain joins TRBV5-6 to TRBJ1-4; D is perhaps TRBD1 (5 bases). Per germline, CDR1 SGHDT and CDR2 YYEEEE. The ends were cut back, 0 bases at V and 2 bases at J, with 11 bases in the middle. CDR3 length: 16 residues. The CDR3 bases are TGTGCCAGCAGCTTGGCCGGGGCGGGGACTAATGAAAAACTGTTTTTT. Protein: CASSLAGAGTNEKLFF.

The V and J genes are TRBV18 and TRBJ1-1, with 7 bases that match TRBD1. Germline trimming cut 4 bases from V and 1 base from J; bases unmatched to any gene: 3. Germline V gene lookup returns CDR1 KGHSH and CDR2 LQKENI. The length of the CDR3 is 14 residues. DNA of the CDR3: TGTGCCAGCTCACAATGGACAGGGAACACTGAAGCTTTCTTT. Protein: CASSQWTGNTEAFF.

The chain carries TRBV6-1 and TRBJ2-2, with TRBD2 identical over 10 bases. V gave up 11 bases and J gave up 4 bases; unmatched junction bases: 7. The CDR3 sequence is 14 residues long. Germline V gene sequence: CDR1 MNHNS, CDR2 SASEGT. The CDR3 here is CAHLASGSTGELFF. As DNA, the CDR3 is TGTGCCCACCTGGCTAGCGGGAGCACCGGGGAGCTGTTTTTT.

The V gene is TRBV7-9, the J gene TRBJ2-5; D call uncertain. The CDR3 consists of 12 residues. V gave up 5 bases and J gave up 4 bases, with 8 bases separating them. Germline V gene data show CDR1 as SEHNR and CDR2 as FQNEAQ (reference sequence). The CDR3 DNA is TGTGCCAGCAGCCCCTTGGGAGAGACCCAGTACTTC. Residues: CASSPLGETQYF.